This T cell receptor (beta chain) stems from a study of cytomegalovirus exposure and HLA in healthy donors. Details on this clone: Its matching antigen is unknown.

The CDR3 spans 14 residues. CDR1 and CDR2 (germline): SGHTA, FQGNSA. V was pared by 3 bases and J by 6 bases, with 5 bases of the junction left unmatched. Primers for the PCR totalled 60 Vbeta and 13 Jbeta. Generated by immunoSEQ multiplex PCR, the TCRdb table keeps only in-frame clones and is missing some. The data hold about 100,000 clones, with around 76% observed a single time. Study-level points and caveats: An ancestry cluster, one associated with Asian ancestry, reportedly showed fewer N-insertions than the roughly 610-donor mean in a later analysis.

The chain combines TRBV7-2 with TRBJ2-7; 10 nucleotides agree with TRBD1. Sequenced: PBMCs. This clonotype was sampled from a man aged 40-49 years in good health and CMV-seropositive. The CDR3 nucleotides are TGTGCCAGCAGCTTGATGACAGGGGGCGGCGAGCAGTACTTC. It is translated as CASSLMTGGGEQYF.